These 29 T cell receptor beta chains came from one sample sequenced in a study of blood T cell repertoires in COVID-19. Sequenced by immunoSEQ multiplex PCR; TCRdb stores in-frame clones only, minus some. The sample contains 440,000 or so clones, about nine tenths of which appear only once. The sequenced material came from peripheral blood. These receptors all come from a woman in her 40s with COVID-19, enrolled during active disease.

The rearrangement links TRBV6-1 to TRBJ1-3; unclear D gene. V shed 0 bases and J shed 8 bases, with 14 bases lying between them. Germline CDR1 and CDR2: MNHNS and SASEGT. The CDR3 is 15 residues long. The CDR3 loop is CASSEAEGLRDTIYF. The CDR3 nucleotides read TGTGCCAGCAGTGAAGCAGAGGGATTACGAGACACCATATATTTT.

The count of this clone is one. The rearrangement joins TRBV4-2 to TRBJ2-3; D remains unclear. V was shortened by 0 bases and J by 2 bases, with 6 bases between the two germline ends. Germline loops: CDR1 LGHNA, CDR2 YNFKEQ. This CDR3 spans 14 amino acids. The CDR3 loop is CASSQELNTDTQYF. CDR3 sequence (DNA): TGTGCCAGCAGCCAAGAACTAAACACAGATACGCAGTATTTT.

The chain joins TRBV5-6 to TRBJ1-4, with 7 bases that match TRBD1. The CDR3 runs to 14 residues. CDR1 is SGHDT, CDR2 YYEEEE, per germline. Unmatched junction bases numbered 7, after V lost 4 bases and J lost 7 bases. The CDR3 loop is CASSPDRVGEKLFF. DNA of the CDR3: TGTGCCAGCAGCCCAGACAGGGTTGGTGAAAAACTGTTTTTT. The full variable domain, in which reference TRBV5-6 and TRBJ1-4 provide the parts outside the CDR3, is DAGVTQSPTHLIKTRGQQVTLRCSPKSGHDTVSWYQQALGQGPQFIFQYYEEEERQRGNFPDRFSGHQFPNYSSELNVNALLLGDSALYLCASSPDRVGEKLFFGSGTQLSVL.

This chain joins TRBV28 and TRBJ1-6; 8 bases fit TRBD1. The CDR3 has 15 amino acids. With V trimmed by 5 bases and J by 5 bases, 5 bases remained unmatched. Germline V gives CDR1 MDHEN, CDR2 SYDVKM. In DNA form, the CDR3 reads TGTGCCAGCAGTAACGGACAGGGTAATAATTCACCCCTCCACTTT. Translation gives CASSNGQGNNSPLHF.

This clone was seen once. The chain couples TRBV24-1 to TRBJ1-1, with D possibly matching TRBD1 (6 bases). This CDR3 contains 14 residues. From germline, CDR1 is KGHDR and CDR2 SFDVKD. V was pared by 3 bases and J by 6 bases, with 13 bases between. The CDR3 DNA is TGTGCCACCAGTGATGGGGTGAACAGGGCTGAAGCTTTCTTT. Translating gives CATSDGVNRAEAFF.

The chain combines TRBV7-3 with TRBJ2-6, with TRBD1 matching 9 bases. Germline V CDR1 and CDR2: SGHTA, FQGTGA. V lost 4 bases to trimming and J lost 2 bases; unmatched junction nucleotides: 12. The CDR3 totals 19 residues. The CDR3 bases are TGTGCCAGCAGCTCCTCCGGGACAGGGACGAGGACTGGGGCCAACGTCCTGACTTTC. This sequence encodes CASSSSGTGTRTGANVLTF.

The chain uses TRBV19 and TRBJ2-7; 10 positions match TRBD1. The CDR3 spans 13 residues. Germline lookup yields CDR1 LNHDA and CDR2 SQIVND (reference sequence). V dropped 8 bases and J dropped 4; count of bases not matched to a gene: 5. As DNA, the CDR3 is TGTGCCAGTCGACAGGGGGCGAGGTACGAGCAGTACTTC. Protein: CASRQGARYEQYF.

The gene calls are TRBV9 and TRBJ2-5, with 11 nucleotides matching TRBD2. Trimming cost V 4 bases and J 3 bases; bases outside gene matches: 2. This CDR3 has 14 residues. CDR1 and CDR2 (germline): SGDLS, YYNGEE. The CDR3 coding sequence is TGTGCCAGCAGCAGGGGACTAGCGGAAGAGACCCAGTACTTC. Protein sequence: CASSRGLAEETQYF.

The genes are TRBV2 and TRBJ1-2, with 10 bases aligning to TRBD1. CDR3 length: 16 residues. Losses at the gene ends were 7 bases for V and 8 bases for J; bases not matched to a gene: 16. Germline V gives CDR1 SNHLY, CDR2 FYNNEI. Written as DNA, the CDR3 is TGTGCCAGCACCGATTGGACAGGGGGAACGTCGGGCGGCTACACCTTC. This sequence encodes CASTDWTGGTSGGYTF.

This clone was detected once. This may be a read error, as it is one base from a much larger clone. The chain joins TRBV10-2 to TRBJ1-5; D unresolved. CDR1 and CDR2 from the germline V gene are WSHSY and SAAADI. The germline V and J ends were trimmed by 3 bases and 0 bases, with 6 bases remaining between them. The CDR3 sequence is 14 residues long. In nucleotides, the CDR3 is TGCGCCAGCAGTGACAGGTTTAGCAATCAGCCCCAGCATTTT. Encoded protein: CASSDRFSNQPQHF.

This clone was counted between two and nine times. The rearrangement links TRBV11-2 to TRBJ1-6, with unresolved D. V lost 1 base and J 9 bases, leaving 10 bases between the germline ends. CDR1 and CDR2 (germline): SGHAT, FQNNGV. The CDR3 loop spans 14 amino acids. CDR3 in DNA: TGTGCCAGCAGCTTAGTGATCTCGGGTTCACCCCTCCACTTT. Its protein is CASSLVISGSPLHF.

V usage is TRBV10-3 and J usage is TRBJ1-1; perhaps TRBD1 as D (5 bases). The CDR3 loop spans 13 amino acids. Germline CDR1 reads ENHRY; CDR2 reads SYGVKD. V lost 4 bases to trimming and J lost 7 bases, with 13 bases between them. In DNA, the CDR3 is TGTGCCATCAGTGTACGGGAGAGGGGTGAAGCTTTCTTT. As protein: CAISVRERGEAFF.

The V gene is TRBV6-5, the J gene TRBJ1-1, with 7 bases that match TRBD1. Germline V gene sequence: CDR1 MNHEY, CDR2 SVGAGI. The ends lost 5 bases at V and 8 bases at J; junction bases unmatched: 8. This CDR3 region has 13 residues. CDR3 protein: CASSHRGSSEAFF. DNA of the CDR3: TGTGCCAGCAGTCACAGGGGCTCTTCGGAAGCTTTCTTT.

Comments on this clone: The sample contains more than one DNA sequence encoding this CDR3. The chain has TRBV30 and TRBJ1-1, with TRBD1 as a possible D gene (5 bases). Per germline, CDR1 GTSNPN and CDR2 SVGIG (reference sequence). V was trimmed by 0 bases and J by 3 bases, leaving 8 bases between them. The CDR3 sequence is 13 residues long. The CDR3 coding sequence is TGTGCCTGGAGTGTGGGGGGGGACACTGAAGCTTTCTTT. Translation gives CAWSVGGDTEAFF.

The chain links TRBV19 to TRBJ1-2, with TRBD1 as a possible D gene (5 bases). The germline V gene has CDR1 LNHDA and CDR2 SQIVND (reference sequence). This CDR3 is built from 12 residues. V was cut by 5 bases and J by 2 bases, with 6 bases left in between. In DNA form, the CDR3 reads TGTGCCAGTAGTTACAGGAACTATGGCTACACCTTC. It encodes CASSYRNYGYTF.

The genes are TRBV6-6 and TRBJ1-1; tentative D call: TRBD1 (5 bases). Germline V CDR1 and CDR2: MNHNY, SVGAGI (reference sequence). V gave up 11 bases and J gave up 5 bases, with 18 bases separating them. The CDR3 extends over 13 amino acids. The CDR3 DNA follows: TGTGCCTCTTCAAGCCAGGGAGGGACTGAAGCTTTCTTT. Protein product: CASSSQGGTEAFF.

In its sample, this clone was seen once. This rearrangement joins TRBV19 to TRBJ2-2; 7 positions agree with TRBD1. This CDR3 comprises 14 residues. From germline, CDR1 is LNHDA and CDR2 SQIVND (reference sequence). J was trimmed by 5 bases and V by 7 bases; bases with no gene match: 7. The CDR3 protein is CASNEGARTGELFF. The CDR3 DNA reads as TGTGCCAGTAATGAGGGGGCGCGGACCGGGGAGCTGTTTTTT.

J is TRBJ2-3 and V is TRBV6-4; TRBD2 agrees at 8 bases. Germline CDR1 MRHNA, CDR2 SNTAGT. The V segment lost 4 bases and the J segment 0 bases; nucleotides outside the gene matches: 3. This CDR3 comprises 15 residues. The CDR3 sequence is CASSGTSLSTDTQYF. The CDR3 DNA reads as TGTGCCAGCAGTGGGACTAGCCTGAGCACAGATACGCAGTATTTT.

CDR3 in amino acids: CASRTTGASEQYF. DNA of the CDR3: TGTGCCAGCAGGACCACAGGGGCAAGCGAGCAGTACTTC. The rearrangement joins TRBV7-9 to TRBJ2-7; 7 positions agree with TRBD1. Germline assignment: CDR1 SEHNR and CDR2 FQNEAQ (reference sequence). The CDR3 is 13 residues long. V shed 6 bases, J shed 6 bases, and the junction held 8 bases outside the gene matches. The full variable domain, in which reference TRBV7-9 and TRBJ2-7 provide the parts outside the CDR3, is DTGVSQNPRHKITKRGQNVTFRCDPISEHNRLYWYRQTLGQGPEFLTYFQNEAQLEKSRLLSDRFSAERPKGSFSTLEIQRTEQGDSAMYLCASRTTGASEQYFGPGTRLTVT.

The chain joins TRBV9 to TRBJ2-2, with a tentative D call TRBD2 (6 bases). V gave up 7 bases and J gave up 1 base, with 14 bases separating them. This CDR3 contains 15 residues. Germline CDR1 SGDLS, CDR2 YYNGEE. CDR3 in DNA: TGTGCCAGCTCCGGGGCCGGGGGGAACACCGGGGAGCTGTTTTTT. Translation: CASSGAGGNTGELFF.

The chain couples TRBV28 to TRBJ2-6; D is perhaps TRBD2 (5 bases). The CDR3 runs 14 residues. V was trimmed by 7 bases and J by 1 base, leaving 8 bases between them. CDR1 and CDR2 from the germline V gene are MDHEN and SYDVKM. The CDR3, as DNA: TGTGCCAGCAACGAGGGTTCTGGGGCCAACGTCCTGACTTTC. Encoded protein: CASNEGSGANVLTF.

The CDR3 protein is CASSGHGTGNYGYTF. The CDR3 bases are TGTGCCAGCAGTGGGCATGGGACAGGGAACTATGGCTACACCTTC. This rearrangement joins TRBV28 to TRBJ1-2; TRBD1 matches at 9 bases. Germline V gene sequence: CDR1 MDHEN, CDR2 SYDVKM. The CDR3 is made up of 15 amino acids. Trimming removed 5 bases from V and 2 bases from J; junction bases left unmatched: 6.

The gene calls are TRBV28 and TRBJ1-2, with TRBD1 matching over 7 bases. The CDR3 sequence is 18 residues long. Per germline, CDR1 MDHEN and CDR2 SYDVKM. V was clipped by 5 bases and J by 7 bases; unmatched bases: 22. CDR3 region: CASSSHVEGAGSVGGYTF. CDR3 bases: TGTGCCAGCAGTAGCCATGTAGAGGGGGCCGGTTCGGTCGGTGGCTACACCTTC.

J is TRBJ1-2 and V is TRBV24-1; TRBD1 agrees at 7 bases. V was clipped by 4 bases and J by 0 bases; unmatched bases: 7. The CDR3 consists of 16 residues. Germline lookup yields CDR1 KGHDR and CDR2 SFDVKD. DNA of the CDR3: TGTGCCACCAGTGACCCGGGACAGCACACTAACTATGGCTACACCTTC. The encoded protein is CATSDPGQHTNYGYTF.

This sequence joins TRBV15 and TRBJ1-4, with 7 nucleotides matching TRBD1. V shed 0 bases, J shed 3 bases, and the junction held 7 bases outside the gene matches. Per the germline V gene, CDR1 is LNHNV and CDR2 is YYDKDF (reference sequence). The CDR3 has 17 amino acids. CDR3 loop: CATSRDEGQLPNEKLFF. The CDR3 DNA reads TGTGCCACCAGCAGAGATGAGGGACAGCTTCCTAATGAAAAACTGTTTTTT.

CDR3 sequence (DNA): TGTGCCAGCACCCTCCGGTCTAGCTCCATCGAGGGGGTTCTATCCCGCGGCTACACCTTC. Protein product: CASTLRSSSIEGVLSRGYTF. The chain links TRBV7-9 to TRBJ1-2; a possible D gene is TRBD1 (6 bases). The CDR3 extends over 20 amino acids. The V gene lost 7 bases and the J gene lost 8 bases, with 38 bases spanning the gap. Germline CDR1 and CDR2: SEHNR and FQNEAQ (reference sequence).

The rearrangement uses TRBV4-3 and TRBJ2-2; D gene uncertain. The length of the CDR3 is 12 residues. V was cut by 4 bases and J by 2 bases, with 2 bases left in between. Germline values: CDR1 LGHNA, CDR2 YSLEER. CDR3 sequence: CASSLNTGELFF. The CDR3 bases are TGCGCCAGCAGCCTAAACACCGGGGAGCTGTTTTTT.

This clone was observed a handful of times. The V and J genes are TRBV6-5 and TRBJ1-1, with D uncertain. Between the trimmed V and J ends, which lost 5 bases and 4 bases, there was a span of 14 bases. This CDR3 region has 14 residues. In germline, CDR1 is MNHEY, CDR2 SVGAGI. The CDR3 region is CASSPQVTSTEAFF. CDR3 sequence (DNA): TGTGCCAGCAGTCCCCAGGTAACAAGCACTGAAGCTTTCTTT.

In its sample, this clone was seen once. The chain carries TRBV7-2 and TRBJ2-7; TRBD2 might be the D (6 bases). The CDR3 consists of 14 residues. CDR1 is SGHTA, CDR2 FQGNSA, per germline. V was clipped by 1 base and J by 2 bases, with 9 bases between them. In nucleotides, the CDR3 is TGTGCCAGCAGCTTAGTGCGGGAAGCCTACGAGCAGTACTTC. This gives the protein CASSLVREAYEQYF.